Only a few counts were recorded for the clone carrying this T cell receptor (beta chain). Its target is not known. Peripheral blood genomic DNA, not sorted cells or RNA, was the template. The data were obtained in a study of T cell repertoires in aging, cancer and after chemotherapy. Study observations and caveats: These repertoire data do not allow conclusions about immunological memory after chemotherapy. Rebound thymic output was suggested by rising median generation probability during chemotherapy in each cancer cohort. Loss of evenness, beyond lost richness, contributed to age-related TCR diversity decline in cancer patients.

TRB rearrangements spanning V, D and J were amplified using mixed TRB-A/B primers. TCRdb passed the multiplex PCR reads through MiXCR, listing each CDR3 protein once. The sample includes about 9,000 distinct CDR3 sequences, about 34% seen only once; the top ten take about 10%. The sequence derives from a human donor in good health. The specimen was blood.

The CDR3 sequence: CASSLRGSTEAFF. DNA of the CDR3: TGTGCCAGCAGTTTGAGGGGATCCACTGAAGCTTTCTTT. The chain is built from TRBV27 and TRBJ1-1; possible D gene TRBD1, 5 bases. The V and J ends lost 3 bases and 4 bases respectively, with 9 bases between them. This CDR3 spans 13 amino acids. Germline V gene sequence: CDR1 MNHEY, CDR2 SMNVEV (reference sequence).